This T cell receptor (beta chain) was profiled in a study of CD8+CD57+ T cells in acquired aplastic anemia. V was pared by 10 bases and J by 6 bases, with 19 bases between. This CDR3 is 14 amino acids long. CDR1 is MNHEY and CDR2 is SVGAGI in the germline V gene. Study findings and constraints: The number of CD8+ CDR3 sequences shared by patients and controls was twenty-nine.

Patients who underwent sequencing had shown CD8+CD57+ cell expansion by flow cytometry. Many counts were recorded for this clonotype. What it binds is unknown. Profiling of TCR beta VDJ combinations and CDR3 sequences used genomic DNA as template. TCRdb fed the reads into MiXCR, producing one record per CDR3 protein. Of fewer than 300,000 distinct CDR3 sequences detected, around 82% appear once; the ten largest clones hold over 35%. J is TRBJ1-5 and V is TRBV6-5, with D perhaps matching TRBD1 (5 bases). Source material: sorted CD4+, CD8+, or CD8+CD57+ T cells (not recorded which) from PBMCs. The source of this sequence is a human donor with aplastic anemia. CDR3 sequence (DNA): TGTGCCACTAAACCGGGACTTTTGACTCAGCCCCAGCATTTT. Amino acids: CATKPGLLTQPQHF.